This entry lists 16 T cell receptor beta chains sequenced from one sample in a study of blood T cell repertoires in COVID-19. Assay: immunoSEQ multiplex PCR; the TCRdb copy retains only in-frame clones and omits some. The sample contains fewer than 250,000 clones, approximately 86% of which appear only once. The sample comprised peripheral blood. These receptors were obtained from a man aged 60-69 years with acute or convalescent COVID-19.

This sequence joins TRBV18 and TRBJ1-4; D remains ambiguous. Germline CDR1 and CDR2: KGHSH and LQKENI. Trimming pared 3 bases from V and 3 bases from J, leaving 11 bases between. The CDR3 is made up of 15 amino acids. The DNA of the CDR3 is TGTGCCAGCTCACCTTTGGCCAGATCTAATGAAAAACTGTTTTTT. The encoded protein is CASSPLARSNEKLFF.

The chain has TRBV27 and TRBJ1-1; 7 nucleotides match TRBD1. Germline V gene sequence: CDR1 MNHEY, CDR2 SMNVEV (reference sequence). The CDR3 has 16 residues. V was clipped by 6 bases and J by 0 bases; unmatched bases: 10. CDR3 residues: CASRAPGGGVNTEAFF. CDR3 nucleotide sequence: TGTGCCAGCAGGGCCCCAGGGGGTGGGGTGAACACTGAAGCTTTCTTT.

The CDR3: CASSPDRDYGYTF. The CDR3 region has the DNA TGTGCCAGCAGTCCGGACAGGGACTATGGCTACACCTTC. This chain joins TRBV6-2 or TRBV6-3 and TRBJ1-2, with TRBD1 matching over 8 bases. The junction had 2 bases not matched to a gene; V was cut back by 5 bases and J by 3 bases. CDR1 is MNHEY and CDR2 is SVGEGT in the germline V gene. The CDR3 consists of 13 residues.

V gene TRBV7-9 combines with J gene TRBJ1-6; no definite D call. Germline CDR1 reads SEHNR; CDR2 reads FQNEAQ (reference sequence). The CDR3 has 15 residues. Trimming removed 6 bases at V and 1 base at J, with 10 bases between. CDR3 protein: CASRSAGSYNSPLHF. CDR3 DNA sequence: TGTGCCAGCAGATCCGCGGGATCCTATAATTCACCCCTCCACTTT.

The J gene is TRBJ1-1, the V gene TRBV30; 8 nucleotides align to TRBD1. V shed 5 bases and J 1 base; nucleotides not matched to a gene: 3. The CDR3 loop spans 13 amino acids. Per the germline V gene, CDR1 is GTSNPN and CDR2 is SVGIG (reference sequence). This chain's CDR3 is CAWGDRRNTEAFF. The CDR3 DNA reads TGTGCCTGGGGGGACAGGCGGAACACTGAAGCTTTCTTT.

The chain is built from TRBV5-1 and TRBJ1-1; 7 positions agree with TRBD1. The junction had 10 bases not matched to a gene; V was cut back by 4 bases and J by 4 bases. CDR1 and CDR2 (germline): SGHRS, YFSETQ. The CDR3 is made up of 15 amino acids. As DNA, the CDR3 is TGCGCCAGCAGCAGAGAGACAGGGTGGGGCACTGAAGCTTTCTTT. Translating gives CASSRETGWGTEAFF.

A single count supports this clone. J is TRBJ1-1 and V is TRBV27, with D uncertain. The V gene lost 7 bases and the J gene lost 1 base, with 19 bases spanning the gap. CDR1 is MNHEY, CDR2 SMNVEV, per germline (reference sequence). This CDR3 is 16 amino acids long. Here the CDR3 DNA reads TGTGCCAGCACTTCCCTACTAAACGGAAGGAACACTGAAGCTTTCTTT. Protein sequence: CASTSLLNGRNTEAFF.

CDR3 DNA sequence: TGCGCCAGCAGCTCCACGACAGCCTACGAGCAGTACTTC. It encodes CASSSTTAYEQYF. The rearrangement links TRBV5-1 to TRBJ2-7; D possibly corresponds to TRBD1 (5 bases). Trimming stripped 3 bases from V and 2 bases from J, with 9 bases between. Germline V gene sequence: CDR1 SGHRS, CDR2 YFSETQ. CDR3 length equals 13 residues.

The chain uses TRBV3-1 (or the pseudogene TRBV3-2) and TRBJ1-1; possibly TRBD1 for D (6 bases). The CDR3 sequence is 16 residues long. The V and J ends lost 4 bases and 3 bases respectively, with 18 bases between them. In germline, CDR1 is LGHDT, CDR2 YNNKEL (reference sequence). In DNA, the CDR3 is TGTGCCAGCAGCCCATCTTTACAGGGCTGGGACACTGAAGCTTTCTTT. Translating it yields CASSPSLQGWDTEAFF.

The chain has TRBV28 and TRBJ1-1; a possible D gene is TRBD1 (5 bases). Germline V gives CDR1 MDHEN, CDR2 SYDVKM. The V and J ends lost 2 bases and 0 bases respectively, with 7 bases between them. The CDR3 extends over 14 amino acids. CDR3 DNA sequence: TGTGCCAGCAGTTTACCAGGGATGAACACTGAAGCTTTCTTT. Translated: CASSLPGMNTEAFF. Variable domain in full (rest from reference TRBV28 and TRBJ1-1): DVKVTQSSRYLVKRTGEKVFLECVQDMDHENMFWYRQDPGLGLRLIYFSYDVKMKEKGDIPEGYSVSREKKERFSLILESASTNQTSMYLCASSLPGMNTEAFFGQGTRLTVV.

The V call is TRBV5-1, the J call TRBJ2-7, with 11 positions matching TRBD2. With V trimmed by 0 bases and J by 4 bases, 6 bases remained unmatched. This CDR3 comprises 16 residues. CDR1 is SGHRS, CDR2 YFSETQ, per germline. The CDR3 sequence: CASSLVSGGAEYEQYF. In DNA form, the CDR3 reads TGCGCCAGCAGCTTGGTTAGCGGGGGGGCCGAATACGAGCAGTACTTC.

The chain employs TRBV18 and TRBJ1-5, with D tentatively TRBD1 (5 bases). The germline V gene encodes CDR1 KGHSH and CDR2 LQKENI. The V end was cut by 3 bases, the J end by 5 bases, with 8 bases between. The length of the CDR3 is 13 residues. Written as DNA, the CDR3 is TGTGCCAGCTCACCGGGGGGGGATCAGCCCCAGCATTTT. Encoded protein: CASSPGGDQPQHF. The full variable domain, in which reference TRBV18 and TRBJ1-5 provide the parts outside the CDR3, is NAGVMQNPRHLVRRRGQEARLRCSPMKGHSHVYWYRQLPEEGLKFMVYLQKENIIDESGMPKERFSAEFPKEGPSILRIQQVVRGDSAAYFCASSPGGDQPQHFGDGTRLSIL.

The J gene is TRBJ1-2, the V gene TRBV30; TRBD1 is a possible D gene (5 bases). Per the germline V gene, CDR1 is GTSNPN and CDR2 is SVGIG (reference sequence). CDR3 length: 13 residues. For the CDR3, the DNA is TGTGCTGGTATCCCGAAGGGGCTACATGGCTACACCTTC. Its protein is CAGIPKGLHGYTF.

About this clone: The identical CDR3 is also encoded by other nucleotide sequences in the sample. The V and J genes are TRBV18 and TRBJ1-6; 7 positions agree with TRBD1. CDR3 length: 15 residues. V lost 3 bases to trimming and J lost 4 bases; unmatched junction nucleotides: 3. Looked up from germline, CDR1 is KGHSH and CDR2 is LQKENI. CDR3 bases: TGTGCCAGCTCACCGACGGGACAGTATAATTCACCCCTCCACTTT. It yields the protein CASSPTGQYNSPLHF.

V is TRBV6-5 and J is TRBJ1-6, with 7 bases fitting TRBD1. Germline V gene lookup returns CDR1 MNHEY and CDR2 SVGAGI. V was pared by 7 bases and J by 9 bases, with 12 bases of the junction left unmatched. There are 15 residues in the CDR3. The chain's CDR3 is CASTLQAGGRSPLHF. In DNA, the CDR3 is TGTGCCAGCACCCTCCAGGCAGGGGGACGTTCACCCCTCCACTTT.

DNA for the CDR3: TGTGCCAGCAGTTACTCGGAGGGCAGGGGGCTGTTTAATCAGCCCCAGCATTTT. Protein sequence: CASSYSEGRGLFNQPQHF. The chain recombines TRBV6-2 or TRBV6-3 with TRBJ1-5; TRBD1 aligns across 8 bases. The CDR3 totals 18 residues. The V and J ends lost 0 bases and 4 bases, in that order; junction bases with no gene match: 11. Germline values: CDR1 MNHEY, CDR2 SVGEGT.